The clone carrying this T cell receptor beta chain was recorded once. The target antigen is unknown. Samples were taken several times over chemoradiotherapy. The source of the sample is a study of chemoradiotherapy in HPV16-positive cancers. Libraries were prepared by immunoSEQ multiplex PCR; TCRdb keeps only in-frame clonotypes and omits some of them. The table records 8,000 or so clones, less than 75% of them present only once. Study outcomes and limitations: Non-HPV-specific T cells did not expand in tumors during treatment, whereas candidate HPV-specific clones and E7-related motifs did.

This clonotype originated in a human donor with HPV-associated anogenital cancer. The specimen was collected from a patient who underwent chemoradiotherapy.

CDR3 DNA sequence: TGTGCCAGCAGTGGTATCACAGGGGGCTCTGGAAACACCATATATTTT. It specifies CASSGITGGSGNTIYF. This chain uses TRBV6-1 with TRBJ1-3; 8 bases align to TRBD1. Per the germline V gene, CDR1 is MNHNS and CDR2 is SASEGT. This CDR3 has 16 residues. With 4 bases clipped from V and 0 bases from J, the junction kept 5 bases outside the gene matches.